A selection of T cell receptor beta chains follows, all from one sample in a study of blood T cell repertoires in COVID-19. Profiling relied on immunoSEQ multiplex PCR, and the TCRdb table lists in-frame clones only, not all of them. The sample consists of 100,000 to 150,000 clones, more than 75% of them appearing once. Sequencing was done on a sample of peripheral blood. The origin of the receptors is a man between 65 and 85 years old with active COVID-19. The CDR3 runs from the conserved cysteine through the conserved F or W. A D gene is named only where the DNA matches it firmly. Some rows mark clone size as missing; the rest say once, few, many or name a class of expanded clone.

>NA|NA|TRBV2|TRBJ2-7
CASIDGFYEQYF
TGTGCCAGCATAGACGGGTTTTACGAGCAGTACTTC
>TRBD2|NA|TRBV5-3|TRBJ2-1
CARSDGGLADEQFF
TGTGCCAGAAGCGACGGGGGACTAGCAGATGAGCAGTTCTTC
>NA|NA|TRBV5-1|TRBJ2-7
CARLTPDGESPYEQYF
TGCGCCAGGCTTACTCCTGACGGGGAGTCCCCCTACGAGCAGTACTTC
>NA|NA|TRBV9|TRBJ1-4
CASSVGGSLGEKLFF
TGTGCCAGCAGCGTAGGGGGCAGCCTGGGAGAAAAACTGTTTTTT
>TRBD2|NA|TRBV5-6|TRBJ2-1
CASTRGSLGNEQFF
TGTGCCAGTACCCGCGGGAGTCTTGGCAATGAGCAGTTCTTC
>NA|NA|TRBV10-3|TRBJ1-5
CAIRGDGDQPQHF
TGTGCCATCAGAGGAGACGGCGATCAGCCCCAGCATTTT
>NA|NA|TRBV28|TRBJ1-1
CASQGVNTEAFF
TGTGCCAGCCAAGGGGTGAACACTGAAGCTTTCTTT
>NA|NA|TRBV28|TRBJ2-7
CASSPGTQQDEQYF
TGTGCCAGCAGTCCCGGAACCCAGCAGGACGAGCAGTACTTC
>TRBD1|NA|TRBV2|TRBJ1-6
CASSRQGTPNSPLHF
TGTGCCAGCAGTCGACAGGGAACCCCCAATTCACCCCTCCACTTT
>NA|once|TRBV9|TRBJ1-1
CASSVGYFTEAFF
TGTGCCAGCAGCGTAGGATACTTCACTGAAGCTTTCTTT
>NA|NA|TRBV5-7|TRBJ2-7
CASSLASAGRSYEQYF
TGTGCCAGCAGCTTGGCCTCGGCAGGGCGGTCCTACGAGCAGTACTTC
>NA|NA|TRBV27|TRBJ2-2
CASSSGQHSTGELFF
TGTGCCAGCAGTTCTGGACAGCATAGCACCGGGGAGCTGTTTTTT
>NA|NA|TRBV20-1|TRBJ2-7
CSAAPMVQADF
TGCAGTGCAGCCCCGATGGTACAGGCGGACTTC
>TRBD2|NA|TRBV28|TRBJ2-1
CASSRSSGVYNEQFF
TGTGCCAGCAGCCGGTCTAGCGGAGTCTACAATGAGCAGTTCTTC
>NA|NA|TRBV3-1/TRBV3-2|TRBJ1-5
CASSQDRDQPQHF
TGTGCCAGCAGCCAAGACCGGGATCAGCCCCAGCATTTT
>TRBD1|NA|TRBV4-3|TRBJ2-2
CASSQTPGGPYTGELFF
TGCGCCAGCAGCCAGACACCAGGGGGTCCTTACACCGGGGAGCTGTTTTTT
>TRBD1|NA|TRBV3-1/TRBV3-2|TRBJ2-3
CASSPARGRGTDTQYF
TGTGCCAGCAGCCCCGCAAGGGGGCGCGGGACAGATACGCAGTATTTT
>NA|once|TRBV6-5|TRBJ2-1
CASSFVDSSYNEQFF
TGTGCCAGCAGTTTCGTCGACAGCTCCTACAATGAGCAGTTCTTC
>NA|NA|TRBV2|TRBJ1-5
CASSYLNRAYQPQHF
TGTGCCAGCAGTTACCTCAACAGGGCCTATCAGCCCCAGCATTTT
>NA|NA|TRBV19|TRBJ1-1
CASSPISIDFSPLGHTEAFF
TGTGCCAGTAGTCCAATCTCCATCGATTTTTCACCCCTGGGGCACACTGAAGCTTTCTTT
>TRBD1|NA|TRBV10-3|TRBJ1-2
CAIKGTGTGLYGYTF
TGTGCCATCAAGGGTACCGGGACAGGGCTATATGGCTACACCTTC
>TRBD1|NA|TRBV28|TRBJ1-4
CASSQTGVMEKLFF
TGTGCCAGCAGCCAGACAGGGGTTATGGAAAAACTGTTTTTT
>TRBD2|NA|TRBV25-1|TRBJ2-3
CASSDRTSGFTDTQYF
TGTGCCAGCAGTGATCGGACTAGCGGGTTCACAGATACGCAGTATTTT
>TRBD1|NA|TRBV28|TRBJ2-7
CASSAPGQRYYEQYF
TGTGCCAGCAGTGCGCCGGGACAGAGGTACTACGAGCAGTACTTC
>TRBD2|NA|TRBV30|TRBJ2-3
CAWSVLSSGRVGTQYF
TGTGCCTGGAGTGTACTGTCTAGCGGGAGGGTCGGTACGCAGTATTTT
>TRBD2|NA|TRBV18|TRBJ2-7
CASSQLAGGFYEQYF
TGTGCCAGCTCTCAACTAGCGGGAGGGTTCTACGAGCAGTACTTC
>NA|NA|TRBV21-1|TRBJ2-7
CASSAHGDRRERHSPYEQYF
TGTGCCAGCAGCGCCCATGGGGACAGGAGGGAGAGACATTCTCCCTACGAGCAGTACTTC
>NA|NA|TRBV7-2|TRBJ1-4
CASSLRAGTNEKLFF
TGTGCCAGCAGCCTCCGAGCCGGAACTAATGAAAAACTGTTTTTT
>NA|NA|TRBV5-6|TRBJ1-4
CASSLGQGRPNEKLFF
TGTGCCAGCAGCTTGGGGCAGGGTCGGCCTAATGAAAAACTGTTTTTT
>TRBD1|NA|TRBV7-3|TRBJ2-7
CASSFNFRTGSPYEQYF
TGTGCCAGCAGCTTCAACTTTAGGACAGGGTCTCCCTACGAGCAGTACTTC
>TRBD1|NA|TRBV27|TRBJ2-7
CASSSLDRAYEQYF
TGTGCCAGCAGTTCGCTCGACAGGGCCTACGAGCAGTACTTC
>TRBD1|NA|TRBV27|TRBJ1-1
CASTLDPRQGNTEAFF
TGTGCCAGCACCTTAGACCCCCGACAGGGAAATACTGAAGCTTTCTTT
>NA|NA|TRBV7-9|TRBJ2-7
CASSSTRTPVDEQYF
TGTGCCAGCAGCTCGACTCGGACTCCCGTGGACGAGCAGTACTTC
>TRBD2|NA|TRBV4-3|TRBJ2-7
CASSQILAGAYEQYF
TGCGCCAGCAGCCAAATCCTAGCGGGAGCCTACGAGCAGTACTTC
>TRBD1|NA|TRBV28|TRBJ2-1
CASSLLGTGGFF
TGTGCCAGCAGTTTATTAGGGACAGGGGGGTTCTTC
>NA|once|TRBV5-6|TRBJ2-1
CASSLRGEQFF
TGTGCCAGCAGCTTGAGAGGTGAGCAGTTCTTC
>TRBD1|NA|TRBV6-6|TRBJ2-7
CATSEGAYEQYF
TGTGCCACTTCTGAGGGGGCATACGAGCAGTACTTC
>NA|NA|TRBV19|TRBJ2-4
CASSNRGAKNIQYF
TGTGCCAGTAGTAATCGGGGAGCCAAAAACATTCAGTACTTC
>TRBD1|NA|TRBV7-2|TRBJ1-2
CASSSQTPGQGDTNYGYTF
TGTGCCAGCAGCTCTCAAACCCCGGGACAGGGGGACACTAACTATGGCTACACCTTC
>TRBD1|once|TRBV27|TRBJ2-7
CASSWTGSYEQYF
TGTGCCAGCAGTTGGACAGGCTCCTACGAGCAGTACTTC
>TRBD2|NA|TRBV5-4|TRBJ2-1
CASSSGTSGRNEQFF
TGTGCCAGCAGCTCCGGGACTAGCGGGAGAAATGAGCAGTTCTTC
>TRBD2|NA|TRBV24-1|TRBJ2-5
CATSGVAGGPVETQYF
TGTGCCACCAGTGGGGTAGCGGGAGGGCCCGTGGAGACCCAGTACTTC
>NA|NA|TRBV6-1|TRBJ2-5
CASSEYGLGASVGTQYF
TGTGCCAGCAGTGAATATGGGTTAGGGGCTAGCGTGGGGACCCAGTACTTC
>NA|NA|TRBV6-5|TRBJ1-5
CASSPRSNQPQHF
TGTGCCAGCAGTCCCAGGAGCAATCAGCCCCAGCATTTT
>NA|NA|TRBV6-5|TRBJ1-1
CASESPSGGTEAFF
TGTGCCAGCGAATCCCCCTCGGGGGGGACTGAAGCTTTCTTT
>NA|NA|TRBV6-5|TRBJ1-3
CASSYYTGNTIYF
TGTGCCAGCAGTTACTACACTGGAAACACCATATATTTT
>NA|NA|TRBV28|TRBJ2-7
CASSYQRRPDGEQYF
TGTGCCAGCAGCTATCAGCGACGCCCCGACGGGGAGCAGTACTTC